The clone carrying this T cell receptor (beta chain) occurred many times. What it recognizes is unknown. The source of the sample is a study of breast tumors, draining lymph nodes, adjacent tissues. General study findings and limits: Tumor repertoires ranked between lymph nodes and nontumor tissue in diversity, with V and J gene preferences. That most tumor T cells come from lymph nodes remained unproven. Compared with basal-like, luminal-like tumors shared significantly more repertoire with nontumor tissue. Most tumor T cells seemingly derive from lymph node, then expand in tumor.

The CDR3 runs 14 residues. Per germline, CDR1 SGHNT and CDR2 YYREEE (reference sequence). With V trimmed by 7 bases and J by 4 bases, 6 bases remained unmatched. Breast cancer patients provided tissue from their axillary draining lymph nodes. TCRdb reanalysed the multiplex PCR reads using MiXCR and keeps one entry per CDR3 protein. Counted here are 270,000 or so distinct CDR3 sequences, around 30% occurring once; the ten biggest clones make up approximately 1%. The chain recombines TRBV5-4 with TRBJ2-3; TRBD1 matches at 10 bases. The TCR sequence derives from a female donor with breast cancer. Some clones in this sample may be carry-over from other donors' samples. Sequenced sample: axillary lymph node tissue. As DNA, the CDR3 is TGTGCCAGCCTCCGGGACAGGGGTGCAGATACGCAGTATTTT. This sequence encodes CASLRDRGADTQYF. The whole variable domain, filled in from reference TRBV5-4 and TRBJ2-3, reads ETGVTQSPTHLIKTRGQQVTLRCSSQSGHNTVSWYQQALGQGPQFIFQYYREEENGRGNFPPRFSGLQFPNYSSELNVNALELDDSALYLCASLRDRGADTQYFGPGTRLTVL.